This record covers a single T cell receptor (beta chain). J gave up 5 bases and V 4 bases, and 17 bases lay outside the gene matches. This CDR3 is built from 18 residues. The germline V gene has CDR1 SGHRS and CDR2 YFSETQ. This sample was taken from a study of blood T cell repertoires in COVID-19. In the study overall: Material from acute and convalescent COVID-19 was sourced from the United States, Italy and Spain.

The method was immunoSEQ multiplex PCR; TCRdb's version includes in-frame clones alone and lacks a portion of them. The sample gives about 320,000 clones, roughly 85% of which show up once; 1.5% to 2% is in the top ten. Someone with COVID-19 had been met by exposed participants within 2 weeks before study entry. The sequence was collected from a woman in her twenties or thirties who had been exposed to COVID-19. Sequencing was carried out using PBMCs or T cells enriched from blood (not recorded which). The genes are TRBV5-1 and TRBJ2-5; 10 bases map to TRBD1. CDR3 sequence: CASSLYGTGVSTTETQYF. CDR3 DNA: TGCGCCAGCAGCCTGTATGGGACAGGGGTATCCACAACGGAGACCCAGTACTTC. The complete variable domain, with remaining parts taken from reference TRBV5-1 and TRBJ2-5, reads KAGVTQTPRYLIKTRGQQVTLSCSPISGHRSVSWYQQTPGQGLQFLFEYFSETQRNKGNFPGRFSGRQFSNSRSEMNVSTLELGDSALYLCASSLYGTGVSTTETQYFGPGTRLLVL.